This T cell receptor beta chain is from a study of blood T cell repertoires in COVID-19. About the study: Some COVID-19 samples were acute and others convalescent; all came from the United States, Italy and Spain. In each case, the material was cDNA or gDNA derived from T cells, B-cell-depleted T cells, or PBMCs.

Original handling: Quantification of nucleated cells was approximated via reference gene primer amplification. Sequencing was performed with immunoSEQ multiplex PCR; in TCRdb, only in-frame clones are kept and a portion is missing. Clone size and V and J calls were adopted from that table, with D and trimming inferred from the DNA. The table lists some 270,000 clones, around nine tenths of them singletons, with around 1.5% in the top ten. The CDR3 loop spans 13 amino acids. Between the trimmed V and J ends, which lost 5 bases and 1 base, there was a span of 8 bases. The germline gives CDR1 PRHDT, CDR2 FYEKMQ (reference sequence).

V usage is TRBV13 and J usage is TRBJ1-2; D gene ambiguous. The sequence came from a woman aged 55-69 years who had recovered from COVID-19. The sample was peripheral blood. The CDR3 DNA reads TGTGCCAGCAGCCGGGAGATTAACTATGGCTACACCTTC. Translation gives CASSREINYGYTF.